The entry below describes one T cell receptor beta chain. Germline loops: CDR1 SGHRS, CDR2 YFSETQ. The CDR3 length is 13 residues. Trimming at V came to 3 bases and at J to 5 bases, leaving 4 bases not matched to a gene. This sample is part of a study of T-cell memory formation after mild COVID-19. TCRdb called the 5' RACE reads again in MiXCR, with one record for every CDR3 protein. The sample lists about 84,000 distinct CDR3 sequences, around 13% occurring once. The chain carries TRBV5-1 and TRBJ2-5, with 7 bases matching TRBD1. The TCR originated in an adult woman who had mild COVID-19 (a few samples of this study predate the infection). Cell type and time point are not known. What was sequenced was PBMCs or a T cell subset sorted from them (not recorded which). CDR3 protein: CASSSGGDETQYF. The CDR3 DNA is TGCGCCAGCAGCTCAGGGGGAGATGAGACCCAGTACTTC.